The rows below give T cell receptor beta chains drawn from one sample of a study of shared clonotypes between healthy human individuals. TCRdb's table, derived via immunoSEQ multiplex PCR, lists solely in-frame clones and lacks some. The sample shows about 2.1 million clones, roughly 95% of them seen only once. What was sequenced was naive CD8+ T cells from PBMCs. All receptors derive from a young man in good health. Some clones in this sample may be carry-over from other donors' samples. CDR3s include the opening cysteine and the closing phenylalanine or tryptophan. The D gene is left open where the match is weak. The size field is filled for only some rows; it gives once, few, many or a size class.

j_call,clone_size,d_call,v_call,cdr3_aa,cdr3_nt
TRBJ2-7,.,TRBD2,TRBV16,CASSPSSGLNYEQYF,TGTGCCAGCAGCCCGTCTTCGGGACTAAACTACGAGCAGTACTTC
TRBJ2-5,.,TRBD2,TRBV6-5,CASSSSLAGLETQYF,TGTGCCAGCAGCTCTTCTCTAGCGGGCTTAGAGACCCAGTACTTC
TRBJ2-5,.,.,TRBV7-9,CASSRDQETQYF,TGTGCCAGCAGCCGCGACCAAGAGACCCAGTACTTC
TRBJ2-2,.,.,TRBV4-1,CASSQKSPGELFF,TGCGCCAGCAGCCAAAAGAGCCCCGGGGAGCTGTTTTTT
TRBJ2-2,once,TRBD1,TRBV7-9,CASSSTGTGVGGELFF,TGTGCCAGCAGCTCGACCGGGACAGGGGTTGGCGGGGAGCTGTTTTTT
TRBJ2-7,.,.,TRBV27,CASSTSYEQYF,TGTGCCAGCAGTACTTCCTACGAGCAGTACTTC
TRBJ1-2,.,.,TRBV6-6,CASSPDRIGYTF,TGTGCCAGCAGTCCGGACAGAATTGGCTACACCTTC
TRBJ2-1,.,TRBD1,TRBV11-2,CASSFETGPNEQFF,TGTGCCAGCAGCTTCGAGACAGGGCCCAATGAGCAGTTCTTC
TRBJ2-7,once,.,TRBV20-1,CSARLGYEQYF,TGCAGTGCTAGGCTGGGGTATGAGCAGTACTTC
TRBJ2-5,.,.,TRBV9,CASSTRTGQETQYF,TGTGCCAGCAGCACCCGGACGGGCCAAGAGACCCAGTACTTC
TRBJ2-4,.,TRBD2,TRBV28,CASSFLTTSGRASVTKNIQYF,TGTGCCAGCAGTTTCCTAACGACTAGCGGGAGGGCCTCTGTAACCAAAAACATTCAGTACTTC
TRBJ2-7,.,TRBD2,TRBV7-9,CASSPRTSGGYEQYF,TGTGCCAGCAGCCCCCGGACTAGCGGGGGGTACGAGCAGTACTTC
TRBJ1-3,few,.,TRBV2,CASSEYLGRGENTIYF,TGTGCCAGCAGTGAATATCTCGGCAGGGGTGAAAACACCATATATTTT
TRBJ2-2,.,TRBD2,TRBV2,CASSDLADPSGRHGELFF,TGTGCCAGCAGTGATTTGGCAGATCCTAGCGGGAGACACGGGGAGCTGTTTTTT
TRBJ2-7,.,.,TRBV11-3,CASSLDGREQYF,TGTGCCAGCAGCTTAGATGGGCGGGAGCAGTACTTC
TRBJ2-7,.,TRBD2,TRBV4-3,CASSQTSASYEQYF,TGCGCCAGCAGCCAGACTAGCGCGTCCTACGAGCAGTACTTC
TRBJ2-1,.,.,TRBV30,CAWSVQVLVGPEQFF,TGTGCCTGGAGTGTACAGGTCCTAGTTGGTCCTGAGCAGTTCTTC
TRBJ1-1,.,.,TRBV6-1,CASSEDFEHGFTEAFF,TGTGCCAGCAGTGAAGATTTCGAGCATGGGTTCACTGAAGCTTTCTTT
TRBJ2-1,.,TRBD2,TRBV14,CASSQVDRDYIYNEQFF,TGTGCCAGCAGCCAAGTGGATCGGGACTACATATACAATGAGCAGTTCTTC
TRBJ2-7,.,TRBD2,TRBV7-2,CASSTRLAASYEQYF,TGTGCCAGCAGCACCCGACTAGCGGCGTCCTACGAGCAGTACTTC
TRBJ1-3,.,.,TRBV29-1,CSVWTYSGNTIYF,TGCAGCGTTTGGACGTACTCTGGAAACACCATATATTTT
TRBJ2-7,.,.,TRBV5-1,CASGLGYEQYF,TGCGCCAGCGGCCTCGGCTACGAGCAGTACTTC
TRBJ2-3,once,.,TRBV28,CASRLRSTSSTSDTQYF,TGTGCCAGCAGACTCCGAAGTACTAGTTCGACGTCAGATACGCAGTATTTT
TRBJ2-1,.,TRBD2,TRBV5-1,CASSLSGGPSYNEQFF,TGCGCCAGCAGCTTGTCGGGAGGGCCTTCATACAATGAGCAGTTCTTC
TRBJ2-2,.,TRBD1,TRBV2,CASRHSGQGPNTGELFF,TGTGCCAGCAGGCATTCGGGACAGGGCCCAAACACCGGGGAGCTGTTTTTT